The T cell receptor (beta chain) under discussion was sequenced for a study of blood T cell repertoires in COVID-19. This CDR3 comprises 14 residues. Germline V gene data show CDR1 as SGHDT and CDR2 as YYEEEE. J was trimmed by 4 bases and V by 3 bases; bases with no gene match: 6. This clone was detected only once. Original analysis: Estimates of nucleated cell counts were drawn from the amplification of reference gene primers. Clones were read by immunoSEQ multiplex PCR, and TCRdb kept only the in-frame ones, dropping some. V and J calls and clone size are those listed in that table; D and trimming were worked out from the DNA. The sample yields about half a million clones, roughly nine tenths seen once.

The V gene is TRBV5-6, the J gene TRBJ1-2; 7 bases are shared with TRBD1. Sequencing was done on a sample of peripheral blood. The origin of this receptor is a young man with COVID-19, enrolled during active disease. CDR3 loop: CASSSGTVTYGYTF. The CDR3 DNA reads as TGTGCCAGCAGCTCCGGGACAGTCACCTATGGCTACACCTTC.